Shown below are 26 T cell receptor beta chains from a single sample sequenced in a study of PD-1 blockade in classical Hodgkin lymphoma. This sample's time point: newly diagnosed, previously untreated cHL patient sample. Here immunoSEQ multiplex PCR was the method, and the copy in TCRdb shows in-frame clones only, minus some. This sample has some 28,000 clones, with about nine tenths found just once. Source material: peripheral blood mononuclear cells (PBMCs). The receptors derive from a human donor with classical Hodgkin lymphoma.

V gene TRBV19 combines with J gene TRBJ1-5; D is undetermined. This CDR3 contains 13 residues. The V end lost 10 bases, the J end lost 4 bases, and 14 bases lay between the germline ends. Germline loops: CDR1 LNHDA, CDR2 SQIVND (reference sequence). The CDR3 DNA reads TGTGCCACTTCAAGCCAAAGTAATCAGCCCCAGCATTTT. It yields the protein CATSSQSNQPQHF.

This chain joins TRBV29-1 and TRBJ1-2; 8 bases match TRBD1. The CDR3 spans 12 residues. Trimming took 5 bases from V and 8 from J; bases not matched to a gene: 7. CDR1 is SQVTM, CDR2 ANQGSEA, per germline. The CDR3 here is CSVRQGIEGYTF. The CDR3 nucleotides read TGCAGCGTTCGACAGGGGATTGAAGGCTACACCTTC.

This clone was detected only once. This chain uses TRBV7-2 with TRBJ2-5; TRBD1 aligns across 12 bases. The CDR3 is made up of 17 amino acids. From germline, CDR1 is SGHTA and CDR2 FQGNSA. After removal of 6 bases from V and 4 bases from J, the junction contained 12 bases not matched to a gene. CDR3 sequence reads: CASSYRDRGLSGETQYF. CDR3 nucleotide sequence: TGTGCCAGCAGTTACCGGGACAGGGGGCTTTCGGGAGAGACCCAGTACTTC.

This clone was recorded only once. V gene TRBV7-8 combines with J gene TRBJ2-1; no clear D gene. The CDR3 length is 15 residues. The V gene's germline CDR1 is SGHVS and CDR2 FQNEAQ. Trimming removed 2 bases at V and 8 bases at J, with 16 bases between. Written as DNA, the CDR3 is TGTGCCAGCAGCTTATTCGCGTCTAGTCGCGATGAGCAGTTCTTC. Translation: CASSLFASSRDEQFF.

The rearrangement links TRBV7-9 to TRBJ2-1, with 14 nucleotides matching TRBD2. Germline-derived CDR1 and CDR2 are SEHNR and FQNEAQ (reference sequence). The V gene end was trimmed by 1 base and the J gene end by 5 bases; junction bases not matched to a gene: 1. CDR3 length: 16 amino acids. CDR3 region: CASSLGTSGRNNEQFF. Here the CDR3 DNA reads TGTGCCAGCAGCTTAGGGACTAGCGGGAGGAACAATGAGCAGTTCTTC.

The rearrangement uses TRBV19 and TRBJ2-2; 7 positions match TRBD1. Germline-derived CDR1 and CDR2 are LNHDA and SQIVND (reference sequence). CDR3 length equals 15 residues. The V gene end was trimmed by 4 bases and the J gene end by 2 bases; junction bases not matched to a gene: 4. CDR3 sequence: CASSTTGANTGELFF. The DNA for the CDR3 is TGTGCCAGTAGTACCACAGGGGCCAACACCGGGGAGCTGTTTTTT. The full variable domain, rest sourced from reference TRBV19 and TRBJ2-2, is DGGITQSPKYLFRKEGQNVTLSCEQNLNHDAMYWYRQDPGQGLRLIYYSQIVNDFQKGDIAEGYSVSREKKESFPLTVTSAQKNPTAFYLCASSTTGANTGELFFGEGSRLTVL.

J is TRBJ2-7 and V is TRBV5-1; D is uncertain. V was clipped by 4 bases and J by 5 bases, with 19 bases between them. Germline CDR1 is SGHRS and CDR2 is YFSETQ. This CDR3 spans 15 amino acids. CDR3 sequence (DNA): TGCGCCAGCAGCCTGGCCGACACTCTTTCGGACGAGCAGTACTTC. Translation: CASSLADTLSDEQYF. The whole variable domain, filled in from reference TRBV5-1 and TRBJ2-7, reads KAGVTQTPRYLIKTRGQQVTLSCSPISGHRSVSWYQQTPGQGLQFLFEYFSETQRNKGNFPGRFSGRQFSNSRSEMNVSTLELGDSALYLCASSLADTLSDEQYFGPGTRLTVT.

The count of this clone is one. The V gene is TRBV19, the J gene TRBJ2-7; 7 bases are shared with TRBD1. Germline lookup yields CDR1 LNHDA and CDR2 SQIVND (reference sequence). The CDR3 has 16 amino acids. The J segment lost 0 bases and the V segment lost 1 base, leaving 6 bases of the junction unmatched. CDR3 sequence (DNA): TGTGCCAGTAGTATAGCGACAGGGAGTCCCTCCTACGAGCAGTACTTC. This encodes CASSIATGSPSYEQYF. The whole variable domain, remainder taken from reference TRBV19 and TRBJ2-7, is DGGITQSPKYLFRKEGQNVTLSCEQNLNHDAMYWYRQDPGQGLRLIYYSQIVNDFQKGDIAEGYSVSREKKESFPLTVTSAQKNPTAFYLCASSIATGSPSYEQYFGPGTRLTVT.

The rearrangement links TRBV28 to TRBJ1-2; D possibly corresponds to TRBD1 (6 bases). Germline V gene data show CDR1 as MDHEN and CDR2 as SYDVKM. The V gene lost 7 bases and the J gene lost 4 bases, with 16 bases spanning the gap. The CDR3 sequence is 14 residues long. This CDR3 reads CASTPPGALYGYTF. The CDR3, as DNA: TGTGCCAGCACCCCCCCGGGGGCGCTCTATGGCTACACCTTC.

V and J are TRBV6-5 and TRBJ2-3; D perhaps matches TRBD2 (5 bases). The CDR3 totals 15 residues. Between the trimmed V and J ends, which lost 1 base and 6 bases, there was a span of 14 bases. CDR1 is MNHEY, CDR2 SVGAGI, per germline. The CDR3 here is CASSYFAAGRDTQYF. DNA for the CDR3: TGTGCCAGCAGTTACTTTGCGGCGGGTCGGGATACGCAGTATTTT.

V and J are TRBV27 and TRBJ1-4; 12 nucleotides line up with TRBD1. This CDR3 contains 14 residues. Trimming at V came to 8 bases and at J to 11 bases, leaving 9 bases not matched to a gene. Per germline, CDR1 MNHEY and CDR2 SMNVEV (reference sequence). The CDR3 is CASAFGTGGGKLFF. The CDR3 coding sequence is TGTGCCAGCGCGTTCGGGACAGGGGGCGGGAAACTGTTTTTT.

This chain connects TRBV11-1 to TRBJ2-7, with 13 bases identical to TRBD2. The length of the CDR3 is 17 residues. The V and J ends lost 3 bases and 3 bases, in that order; junction bases with no gene match: 8. Germline CDR1 is SGHAT and CDR2 is FQDESV (reference sequence). The CDR3 spells CASSFSGLAGLGYEQYF. The CDR3 region has the DNA TGTGCCAGCAGCTTCTCGGGACTAGCGGGACTTGGCTACGAGCAGTACTTC.

J is TRBJ2-5 and V is TRBV10-2; D may match TRBD1 or TRBD2 (6 bases each). Trimming stripped 6 bases from V and 5 bases from J, with 16 bases between. This CDR3 spans 14 amino acids. Germline assignment: CDR1 WSHSY and CDR2 SAAADI. CDR3 residues: CASRRGVEGETQYF. CDR3 DNA: TGCGCCAGCAGAAGGGGGGTCGAGGGGGAGACCCAGTACTTC.

V and J are TRBV19 and TRBJ1-1, with D maybe TRBD1 (6 bases). This CDR3 has 14 amino acids. CDR1 LNHDA and CDR2 SQIVND come from the germline V gene (reference sequence). V lost 4 bases to trimming and J lost 5 bases, with 14 bases between them. CDR3 DNA: TGTGCCAGTAGTACCGGGACACCGGGGACTGAAGCTTTCTTT. Protein: CASSTGTPGTEAFF.

The CDR3 DNA sequence: TGCGCCAGCAGCCGAGAGGGGTTGAACACTGAAGCTTTCTTT. Protein: CASSREGLNTEAFF. The V and J genes are TRBV5-1 and TRBJ1-1; tentative D call: TRBD1 (5 bases). CDR1 SGHRS and CDR2 YFSETQ come from the germline V gene. The CDR3 contains 14 residues. The V end was cut by 4 bases, the J end by 0 bases, with 10 bases between. Full variable domain (rest looked up from reference TRBV5-1 and TRBJ1-1): KAGVTQTPRYLIKTRGQQVTLSCSPISGHRSVSWYQQTPGQGLQFLFEYFSETQRNKGNFPGRFSGRQFSNSRSEMNVSTLELGDSALYLCASSREGLNTEAFFGQGTRLTVV.

This chain links TRBV5-1 with TRBJ1-1; D unresolved. CDR3 size: 13 residues. Germline CDR1 reads SGHRS; CDR2 reads YFSETQ. Trimming took 0 bases from V and 0 from J, leaving 3 bases between them. The CDR3 DNA sequence: TGCGCCAGCAGCTTGGCCGTGAACACTGAAGCTTTCTTT. Encoded protein: CASSLAVNTEAFF.

This clone occurred a few times. The chain is built from TRBV6-5 and TRBJ1-5, with D uncertain. Germline-derived CDR1 and CDR2 are MNHEY and SVGAGI. This CDR3 is built from 14 residues. Trimming stripped 5 bases from V and 0 bases from J, with 8 bases between. The CDR3 is CASSVKGSNQPQHF. CDR3 sequence (DNA): TGTGCCAGCAGTGTTAAAGGTAGCAATCAGCCCCAGCATTTT.

This CDR3 is CASSLYRGNTGELFF. As DNA, the CDR3 is TGTGCCAGCAGCTTATACAGGGGCAACACCGGGGAGCTGTTTTTT. The V and J genes are TRBV7-2 and TRBJ2-2; 7 bases match TRBD1. Unmatched junction bases numbered 2, after V lost 2 bases and J lost 2 bases. This CDR3 has 15 amino acids. In germline, CDR1 is SGHTA, CDR2 FQGNSA.

The genes are TRBV7-9 and TRBJ2-1; D is unclear. Germline V gene data show CDR1 as SEHNR and CDR2 as FQNEAQ (reference sequence). This CDR3 region has 14 residues. With 5 bases removed from V and 7 bases from J, the gap between germline ends came to 15 bases. The CDR3 DNA sequence: TGTGCCAGCAGCCTGGCTGGGTCAGAGAATGAGCAGTTCTTC. Its translation is CASSLAGSENEQFF.

This chain joins TRBV19 and TRBJ1-1; D possibly corresponds to TRBD1 (6 bases). With 4 bases removed from V and 0 bases from J, the gap between germline ends came to 9 bases. Germline CDR1 and CDR2: LNHDA and SQIVND (reference sequence). The length of the CDR3 is 14 residues. The CDR3 protein is CASSNQGLNTEAFF. As DNA, the CDR3 is TGTGCCAGTAGTAATCAGGGGCTGAACACTGAAGCTTTCTTT.

The V gene is TRBV7-9, the J gene TRBJ2-1; the match to TRBD2 covers 8 bases. V shed 4 bases and J 10 bases; nucleotides not matched to a gene: 3. The CDR3 consists of 12 residues. In germline, CDR1 is SEHNR, CDR2 FQNEAQ (reference sequence). The CDR3 region is CASSYLAGEQFF. Written as DNA, the CDR3 is TGTGCCAGCAGCTATCTAGCGGGCGAGCAGTTCTTC.

Comment on this clone: Relative to the germline gene, one junction end is altered; a read error may explain this. The rearrangement uses TRBV28 and TRBJ2-5, with TRBD2 matching 14 bases. From germline, CDR1 is MDHEN and CDR2 SYDVKM. The CDR3 is made up of 15 amino acids. The CDR3 DNA follows: TGTGCCAGCGGAACCGCGCCGGGACTAGCGGGGGATTGGGACTTC. It encodes CASGTAPGLAGDWDF. Combining the CDR3 with reference TRBV28 and TRBJ2-5 gives the whole variable domain DVKVTQSSRYLVKRTGEKVFLECVQDMDHENMFWYRQDPGLGLRLIYFSYDVKMKEKGDIPEGYSVSREKKERFSLILESASTNQTSMYLCASGTAPGLAGDWDFGPGTRLLVL.

This clone has a single count. The gene calls are TRBV30 and TRBJ2-5; TRBD1 matches at 7 bases. The J segment lost 7 bases and the V segment lost 3 bases, leaving 11 bases of the junction unmatched. The CDR3 has 14 residues. Germline loops: CDR1 GTSNPN, CDR2 SVGIG (reference sequence). In nucleotides, the CDR3 is TGTGCCTGGAGCACAGGGGCCCTCGGGGCGACCCAGTACTTC. It codes for CAWSTGALGATQYF. The complete variable domain, with remaining parts taken from reference TRBV30 and TRBJ2-5, reads SQTIHQWPATLVQPVGSPLSLECTVEGTSNPNLYWYRQAAGRGLQLLFYSVGIGQISSEVPQNLSASRPQDRQFILSSKKLLLSDSGFYLCAWSTGALGATQYFGPGTRLLVL.

The chain employs TRBV19 and TRBJ1-4, with D perhaps TRBD1 (5 bases). Germline V gene sequence: CDR1 LNHDA, CDR2 SQIVND (reference sequence). CDR3 size: 14 residues. V was cut by 5 bases and J by 3 bases, with 10 bases left in between. CDR3 bases: TGTGCCAGTAGTCCAGGGACGGCTAATGAAAAACTGTTTTTT. This codes for CASSPGTANEKLFF.

This chain connects TRBV28 to TRBJ2-3, with 8 nucleotides matching TRBD2. Germline V gene data show CDR1 as MDHEN and CDR2 as SYDVKM. The V and J ends lost 7 bases and 5 bases, in that order; junction bases with no gene match: 8. The CDR3 is 14 residues long. In DNA form, the CDR3 reads TGTGCCAGCATGGCGGGAGGCCTCGGAGATACGCAGTATTTT. Its protein product is CASMAGGLGDTQYF.

This chain links TRBV10-3 with TRBJ2-7; 7 positions match TRBD1. Trimming cost V 6 bases and J 8 bases; bases outside gene matches: 16. The germline CDR1 and CDR2 sequences are ENHRY and SYGVKD. This CDR3 contains 15 residues. This CDR3 is CAISTKPGQAEKQYF. In nucleotides, the CDR3 is TGTGCCATCAGCACAAAACCCGGACAGGCCGAGAAGCAGTACTTC.